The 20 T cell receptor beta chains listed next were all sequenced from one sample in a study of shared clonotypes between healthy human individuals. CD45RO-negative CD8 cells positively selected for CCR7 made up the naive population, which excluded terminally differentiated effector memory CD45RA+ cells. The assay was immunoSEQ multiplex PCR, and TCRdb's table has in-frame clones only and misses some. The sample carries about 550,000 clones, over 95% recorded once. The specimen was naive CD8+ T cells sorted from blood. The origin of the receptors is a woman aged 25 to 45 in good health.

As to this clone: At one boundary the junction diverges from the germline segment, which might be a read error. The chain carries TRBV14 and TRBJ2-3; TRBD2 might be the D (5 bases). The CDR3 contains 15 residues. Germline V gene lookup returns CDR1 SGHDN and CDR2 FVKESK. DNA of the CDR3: TGTGCCAGCAGTCAAGTGATCGGGATTCCAGATACGCAGTATTTT. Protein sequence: CASSQVIGIPDTQYF.

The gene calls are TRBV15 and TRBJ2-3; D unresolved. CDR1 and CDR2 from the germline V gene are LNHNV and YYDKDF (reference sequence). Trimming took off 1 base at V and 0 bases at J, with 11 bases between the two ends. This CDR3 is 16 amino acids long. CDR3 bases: TGTGCCACCAGCAGAGCCGTTCAAGTTAGCACAGATACGCAGTATTTT. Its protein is CATSRAVQVSTDTQYF.

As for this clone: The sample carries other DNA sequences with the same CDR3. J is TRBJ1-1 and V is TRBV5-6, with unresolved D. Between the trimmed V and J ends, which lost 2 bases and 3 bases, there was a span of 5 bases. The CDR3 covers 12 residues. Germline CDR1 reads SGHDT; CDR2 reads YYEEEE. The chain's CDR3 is CASSLVDTEAFF. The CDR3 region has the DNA TGTGCCAGCAGCTTAGTCGACACTGAAGCTTTCTTT.

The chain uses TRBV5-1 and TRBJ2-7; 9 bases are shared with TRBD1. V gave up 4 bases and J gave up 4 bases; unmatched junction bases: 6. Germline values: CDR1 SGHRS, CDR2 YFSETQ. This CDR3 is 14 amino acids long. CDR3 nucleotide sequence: TGCGCCAGCAGCCTACAGGGGGCGAATTACGAGCAGTACTTC. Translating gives CASSLQGANYEQYF.

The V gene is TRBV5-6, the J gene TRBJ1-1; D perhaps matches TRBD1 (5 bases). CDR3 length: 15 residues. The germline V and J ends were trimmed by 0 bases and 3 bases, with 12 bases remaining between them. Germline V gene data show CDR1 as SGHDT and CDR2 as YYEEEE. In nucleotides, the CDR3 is TGTGCCAGCAGCTTGGCCTCCAGGGTATACACTGAAGCTTTCTTT. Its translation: CASSLASRVYTEAFF.

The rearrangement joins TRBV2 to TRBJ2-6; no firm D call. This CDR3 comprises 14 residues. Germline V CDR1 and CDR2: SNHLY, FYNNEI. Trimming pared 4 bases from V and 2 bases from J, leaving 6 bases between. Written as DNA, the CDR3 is TGTGCCAGCAGTGTCCCGCCTGGGGCCAACGTCCTGACTTTC. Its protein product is CASSVPPGANVLTF.

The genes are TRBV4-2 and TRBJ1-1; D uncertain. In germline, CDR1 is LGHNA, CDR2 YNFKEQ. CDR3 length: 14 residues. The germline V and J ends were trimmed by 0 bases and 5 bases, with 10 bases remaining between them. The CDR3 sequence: CASSQEKWETEAFF. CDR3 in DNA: TGTGCCAGCAGCCAAGAAAAATGGGAAACTGAAGCTTTCTTT.

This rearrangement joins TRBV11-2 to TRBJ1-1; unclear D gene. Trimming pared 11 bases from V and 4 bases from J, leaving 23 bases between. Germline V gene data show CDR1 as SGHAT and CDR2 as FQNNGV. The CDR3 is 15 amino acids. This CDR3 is CAVTQISGGITEAFF. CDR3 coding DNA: TGTGCCGTCACTCAAATTTCAGGCGGGATCACTGAAGCTTTCTTT.

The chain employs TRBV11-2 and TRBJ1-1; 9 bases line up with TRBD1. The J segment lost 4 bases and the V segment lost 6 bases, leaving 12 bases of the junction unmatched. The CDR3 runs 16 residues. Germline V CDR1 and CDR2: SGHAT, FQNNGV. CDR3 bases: TGTGCCAGCAGTCTACCGATAGGGACAGGGATCACTGAAGCTTTCTTT. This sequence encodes CASSLPIGTGITEAFF.

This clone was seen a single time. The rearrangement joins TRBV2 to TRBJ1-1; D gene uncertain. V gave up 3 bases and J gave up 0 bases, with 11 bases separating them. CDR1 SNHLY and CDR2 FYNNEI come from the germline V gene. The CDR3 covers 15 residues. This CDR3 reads CASSDGYRMNTEAFF. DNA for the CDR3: TGTGCCAGCAGTGATGGGTACAGAATGAACACTGAAGCTTTCTTT.

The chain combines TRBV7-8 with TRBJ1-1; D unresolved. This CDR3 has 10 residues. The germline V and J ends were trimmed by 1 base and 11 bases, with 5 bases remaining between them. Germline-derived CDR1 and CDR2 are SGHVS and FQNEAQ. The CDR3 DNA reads TGTGCCAGCAGCTTAGTTCAGGCTTTCTTT. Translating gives CASSLVQAFF. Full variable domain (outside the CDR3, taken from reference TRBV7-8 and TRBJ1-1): GAGVSQSPRYKVAKRGQDVALRCDPISGHVSLFWYQQALGQGPEFLTYFQNEAQLDKSGLPSDRFFAERPEGSVSTLKIQRTQQEDSAVYLCASSLVQAFFGQGTRLTVV.

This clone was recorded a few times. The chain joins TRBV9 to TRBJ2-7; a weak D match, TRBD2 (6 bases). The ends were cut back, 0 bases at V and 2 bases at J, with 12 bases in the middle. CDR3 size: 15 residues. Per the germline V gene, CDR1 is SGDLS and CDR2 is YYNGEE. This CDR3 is CASSVGRERTYEQYF. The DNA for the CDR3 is TGTGCCAGCAGCGTAGGACGGGAGCGCACCTACGAGCAGTACTTC. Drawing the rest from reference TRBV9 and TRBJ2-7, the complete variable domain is DSGVTQTPKHLITATGQRVTLRCSPRSGDLSVYWYQQSLDQGLQFLIQYYNGEERAKGNILERFSAQQFPDLHSELNLSSLELGDSALYFCASSVGRERTYEQYFGPGTRLTVT.

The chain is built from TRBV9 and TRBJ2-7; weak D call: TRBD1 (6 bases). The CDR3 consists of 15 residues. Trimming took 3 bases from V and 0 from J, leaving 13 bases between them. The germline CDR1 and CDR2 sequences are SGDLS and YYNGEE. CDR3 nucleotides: TGTGCCAGCAGCGCCGGGACGGACAGCTCCTACGAGCAGTACTTC. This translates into CASSAGTDSSYEQYF.

CDR3 sequence reads: CASSATGWVNEKLFF. In nucleotides, the CDR3 is TGTGCCAGCAGCGCTACAGGGTGGGTTAATGAAAAACTGTTTTTT. The rearrangement uses TRBV2 and TRBJ1-4; perhaps TRBD1 as D (6 bases). With 6 bases removed from V and 4 bases from J, the gap between germline ends came to 15 bases. CDR3 length: 15 amino acids. Germline V lookup: CDR1 SNHLY, CDR2 FYNNEI.

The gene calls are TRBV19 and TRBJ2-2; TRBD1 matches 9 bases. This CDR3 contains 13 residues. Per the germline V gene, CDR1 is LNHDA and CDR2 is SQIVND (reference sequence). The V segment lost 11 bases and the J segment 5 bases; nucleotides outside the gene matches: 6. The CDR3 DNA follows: TGTGCCGGACGGGACAGGGAGACCGGGGAGCTGTTTTTT. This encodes CAGRDRETGELFF.

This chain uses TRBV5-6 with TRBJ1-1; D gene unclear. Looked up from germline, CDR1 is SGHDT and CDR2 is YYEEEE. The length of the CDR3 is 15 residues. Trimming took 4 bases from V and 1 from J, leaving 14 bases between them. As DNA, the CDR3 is TGTGCCAGCAGCGCTCAAAGTAGCTGGAACACTGAAGCTTTCTTT. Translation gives CASSAQSSWNTEAFF.

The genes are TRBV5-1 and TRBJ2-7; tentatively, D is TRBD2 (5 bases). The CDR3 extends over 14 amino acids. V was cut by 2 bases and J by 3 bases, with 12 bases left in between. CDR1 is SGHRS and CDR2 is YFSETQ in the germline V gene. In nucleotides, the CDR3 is TGCGCCAGCAGCTTAGCGGTCAACTACTACGAGCAGTACTTC. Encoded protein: CASSLAVNYYEQYF.

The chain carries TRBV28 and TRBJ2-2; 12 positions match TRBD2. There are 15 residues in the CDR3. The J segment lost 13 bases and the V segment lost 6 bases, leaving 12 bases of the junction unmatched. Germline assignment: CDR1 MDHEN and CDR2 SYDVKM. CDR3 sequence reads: CASSPGLAGSKWLFF. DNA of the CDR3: TGTGCCAGCAGCCCTGGACTAGCGGGAAGTAAATGGCTGTTTTTT.

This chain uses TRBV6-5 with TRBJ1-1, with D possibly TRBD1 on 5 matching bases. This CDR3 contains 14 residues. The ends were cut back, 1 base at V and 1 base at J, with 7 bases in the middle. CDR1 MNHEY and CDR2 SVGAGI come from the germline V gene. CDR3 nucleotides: TGTGCCAGCAGTTACTATGGGGCGAACACTGAAGCTTTCTTT. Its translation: CASSYYGANTEAFF.

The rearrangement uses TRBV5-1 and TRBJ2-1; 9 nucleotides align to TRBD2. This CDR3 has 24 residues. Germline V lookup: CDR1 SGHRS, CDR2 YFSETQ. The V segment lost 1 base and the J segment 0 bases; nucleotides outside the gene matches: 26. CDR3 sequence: CASSLLPGDPVAGDYRSSYNEQFF. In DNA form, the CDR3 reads TGCGCCAGCAGCTTGTTGCCAGGGGACCCCGTAGCGGGAGATTATAGGAGCTCCTACAATGAGCAGTTCTTC.